These 30 T cell receptor beta chains share one sample of origin, sequenced in a study of blood T cells in healthy people across ages. A second PCR, run for about 6 to 11 cycles, used a sample-barcoded 5' primer plus a J-beta primer mix. TCRdb reprocessed the 5' RACE reads via MiXCR and lists one record per CDR3 protein. The sample lists around 710,000 distinct CDR3 sequences; about 40% were seen once. Specimen: blood. The receptors here all came from a woman aged 60-70 years in good health.

This clonotype was detected only a few times. The chain uses TRBV6-2 or TRBV6-3 and TRBJ2-1, with 12 bases fitting TRBD2. Germline CDR1 is MNHEY and CDR2 is SVGEGT. The CDR3 has 17 amino acids. Trimming cost V 6 bases and J 4 bases; bases outside gene matches: 10. The CDR3: CASSSRLAGAHYNEQFF. The CDR3 region has the DNA TGTGCCAGCAGCTCTCGACTAGCGGGAGCTCATTACAATGAGCAGTTCTTC.

This chain's CDR3 is CAISGGANTEAFF. Written as DNA, the CDR3 is TGTGCCATCAGTGGCGGGGCGAACACTGAAGCTTTCTTT. The gene calls are TRBV10-3 and TRBJ1-1; D is possibly TRBD1 (5 bases). V was trimmed by 4 bases and J by 1 base, leaving 7 bases between them. Germline CDR1 reads ENHRY; CDR2 reads SYGVKD. The CDR3 contains 13 residues.

The rearrangement uses TRBV5-4 and TRBJ2-1; 9 bases line up with TRBD1. Germline V CDR1 and CDR2: SGHNT, YYREEE (reference sequence). CDR3 size: 18 residues. The V segment lost 1 base and the J segment 8 bases; nucleotides outside the gene matches: 16. CDR3 amino acids: CASSLRLIAGQGPHEQFF. CDR3 nucleotide sequence: TGTGCCAGCAGCTTGAGGCTAATTGCGGGACAGGGACCCCATGAGCAGTTCTTC.

The V gene is TRBV20-1, the J gene TRBJ2-5; 12 bases agree with TRBD1. This CDR3 has 15 amino acids. V was clipped by 3 bases and J by 11 bases; unmatched bases: 13. CDR1 and CDR2 from the germline V gene are DFQATT and SNEGSKA (reference sequence). The CDR3 loop reads CSARARGQGASEQYF. The CDR3 DNA sequence: TGCAGTGCTAGGGCTAGGGGACAGGGGGCGTCAGAGCAGTACTTC.

The chain carries TRBV29-1 and TRBJ2-5; D is possibly TRBD1 or TRBD2 (5 bases each). The J call may be faulty, since TRBJ2-7 better matches the DNA end. Germline V CDR1 and CDR2: SQVTM, ANQGSEA. The CDR3 is 12 residues long. CDR3 sequence: CSAGTGFYEQYF. Written as DNA, the CDR3 is TGCAGCGCCGGGACGGGTTTCTACGAGCAGTACTTC.

The V call is TRBV6-1, the J call TRBJ2-1; possibly TRBD1 or TRBD2 for D (5 bases each). The CDR3 extends over 15 amino acids. Trimming shortened V by 8 bases and J by 3 bases, and 17 bases separated the two germline ends. Germline CDR1 is MNHNS and CDR2 is SASEGT. In DNA form, the CDR3 reads TGTGCCAGCCAAGAGAGGGGTTCGCTCTACAATGAGCAGTTCTTC. This gives the protein CASQERGSLYNEQFF.

Regarding this clonotype: A junction boundary mismatches the germline segment, possibly from a read error. The chain uses TRBV7-2 and TRBJ1-2; 11 nucleotides match TRBD1. In germline, CDR1 is SGHTA, CDR2 FQGNSA. This CDR3 region has 15 residues. The CDR3 DNA sequence: TGTGCCGGCAGCGCACCCGGGACAGGGGGGCCTGGCTACACCTTC. The encoded protein is CAGSAPGTGGPGYTF.

This chain joins TRBV21-1 and TRBJ2-5. TRBV21-1 is labeled a pseudogene. This CDR3 has 16 amino acids. CDR3 sequence reads: CASSKVHGVEQETQYF. As DNA, the CDR3 is TGTGCCAGCAGCAAAGTCCACGGCGTCGAACAAGAGACCCAGTACTTC.

The sample holds a few counts of this clonotype. This CDR3 is CASSSGTGTGGEQFF. The CDR3 nucleotides are TGCGCCAGCAGCTCCGGGACAGGGACAGGTGGTGAGCAGTTCTTC. V and J are TRBV5-1 and TRBJ2-1; 9 nucleotides align to TRBD1. The length of the CDR3 is 15 residues. Looked up from germline, CDR1 is SGHRS and CDR2 is YFSETQ. J gave up 9 bases and V 3 bases, and 10 bases lay outside the gene matches.

This clonotype was counted between two and nine times. The rearrangement joins TRBV10-3 to TRBJ2-7, with TRBD1 identical over 7 bases. The trim removed 3 bases at V and 9 bases at J, leaving 11 bases unmatched. The CDR3 runs to 14 residues. CDR1 is ENHRY and CDR2 is SYGVKD in the germline V gene. The CDR3 is CAISEGQAVLGQYF. The CDR3, as DNA: TGTGCCATCAGTGAAGGACAGGCCGTACTAGGGCAGTACTTC.

This clonotype was detected only a few times. The J gene is TRBJ2-2, the V gene TRBV7-9; 9 bases align to TRBD2. The V and J ends lost 3 bases and 4 bases, in that order; junction bases with no gene match: 3. This CDR3 spans 15 amino acids. Germline V gene data show CDR1 as SEHNR and CDR2 as FQNEAQ (reference sequence). The CDR3: CASSLRGGGTGELFF. CDR3 coding DNA: TGTGCCAGCAGCTTGCGGGGGGGCGGCACCGGGGAGCTGTTTTTT.

The V gene is TRBV10-3, the J gene TRBJ2-2; D may be TRBD2 (5 bases). The ends were cut back, 7 bases at V and 6 bases at J, with 15 bases in the middle. The CDR3 loop spans 14 amino acids. Germline V gives CDR1 ENHRY, CDR2 SYGVKD. The CDR3 loop reads CAIKSPLEAGELFF. The CDR3 coding sequence is TGTGCCATCAAATCGCCACTAGAGGCCGGGGAGCTGTTTTTT.

This clonotype is a singleton in its sample. The CDR3 nucleotides read TGTGCCAGGATTCCCCAGGACCCCTTCCCCGAGCAGTACTTC. Protein product: CARIPQDPFPEQYF. The gene calls are TRBV28 and TRBJ2-7, with no clear D. Germline V gene data show CDR1 as MDHEN and CDR2 as SYDVKM. V was clipped by 9 bases and J by 6 bases, with 21 bases between them. This CDR3 spans 14 amino acids.

This clonotype appeared a few times. This chain joins TRBV6-5 and TRBJ2-7; a possible D gene is TRBD2 (5 bases). The J call is in doubt because the DNA end fits TRBJ2-5 better. Germline-derived CDR1 and CDR2 are MNHEY and SVGAGI. The CDR3 covers 15 residues. CDR3 protein: CASSRPGIQEETQYF. Written as DNA, the CDR3 is TGTGCCAGCAGCCGTCCCGGGATTCAAGAGGAGACCCAGTACTTC.

This clonotype was counted many times. The chain links TRBV27 to TRBJ2-1, with 8 bases lining up with TRBD2. This CDR3 spans 15 amino acids. Germline loops: CDR1 MNHEY, CDR2 SMNVEV (reference sequence). V lost 4 bases, J lost 5 bases, and 7 bases stayed unmatched. In nucleotides, the CDR3 is TGTGCCAGCAGTTACGGACTAGCCCCGGACAATGAGCAGTTCTTC. It is translated as CASSYGLAPDNEQFF.

The chain carries TRBV7-9 and TRBJ1-3; 7 bases agree with TRBD1. V dropped 5 bases and J dropped 1; count of bases not matched to a gene: 5. There are 15 residues in the CDR3. Germline V gene sequence: CDR1 SEHNR, CDR2 FQNEAQ (reference sequence). The CDR3: CASSELQGSGNTIYF. The DNA of the CDR3 is TGTGCCAGCAGCGAATTACAGGGGTCTGGAAACACCATATATTTT.

The J gene is TRBJ2-7, the V gene TRBV2; D not resolved. The CDR3 spans 13 residues. V lost 3 bases to trimming and J lost 3 bases, with 9 bases between them. Germline lookup yields CDR1 SNHLY and CDR2 FYNNEI. The CDR3 nucleotides read TGTGCCAGCAGTGAGATTCCCGTCTACGAGCAGTACTTC. This codes for CASSEIPVYEQYF.

This sequence joins TRBV9 and TRBJ1-1; D is ambiguous. Trimming removed 0 bases from V and 11 bases from J, with 17 bases in between. The CDR3 extends over 14 amino acids. Germline V CDR1 and CDR2: SGDLS, YYNGEE. CDR3 bases: TGTGCCAGCAGCGTAGATGGCAGAATGGGGTTCGCTTTCTTT. Protein sequence: CASSVDGRMGFAFF.

The chain has TRBV24-1 and TRBJ2-5; TRBD1 aligns across 8 bases. The CDR3 is 15 residues long. V lost 4 bases, J lost 5 bases, and 8 bases stayed unmatched. Germline V gene data show CDR1 as KGHDR and CDR2 as SFDVKD. The CDR3 DNA reads as TGTGCCACCAGTGAGGCGACAGGGGCTTCGGAGACCCAGTACTTC. Translated: CATSEATGASETQYF.

The gene calls are TRBV20-1 and TRBJ1-2, with D perhaps matching TRBD1 (5 bases). This CDR3 contains 13 residues. The V and J ends lost 0 bases and 8 bases respectively, with 13 bases between them. Germline V gene data show CDR1 as DFQATT and CDR2 as SNEGSKA (reference sequence). In DNA form, the CDR3 reads TGCAGTGCTAGAGACCGGGGGTATTTGGGCTACACCTTC. This gives the protein CSARDRGYLGYTF.

The gene calls are TRBV3-1 and TRBJ2-4, with D perhaps matching TRBD1 or TRBD2 (5 bases each). CDR1 and CDR2 (germline): LGHDT, YNNKEL (reference sequence). This CDR3 contains 19 residues. Trimming cost V 4 bases and J 3 bases, with 25 bases left between them. The CDR3 DNA reads as TGTGCCAGCAGCCCCAATCCCCCTGGGGGTCTTCTTGGCAAAAACATTCAGTACTTC. Translated: CASSPNPPGGLLGKNIQYF.

This clonotype occurred many times. V usage is TRBV29-1 and J usage is TRBJ1-4, with unresolved D. Trimming pared 3 bases from V and 0 bases from J, leaving 8 bases between. This CDR3 spans 14 amino acids. Germline V gene sequence: CDR1 SQVTM, CDR2 ANQGSEA. CDR3 DNA: TGCAGCGTTGATGGCGGGACAACTAATGAAAAACTGTTTTTT. The encoded protein is CSVDGGTTNEKLFF.

The chain carries TRBV7-2 and TRBJ1-6; no reliable D call. The germline V and J ends were trimmed by 1 base and 8 bases, with 12 bases remaining between them. The germline V gene encodes CDR1 SGHTA and CDR2 FQGNSA. This CDR3 is 15 amino acids long. The CDR3 here is CASSLEPGPHSPLHF. Here the CDR3 DNA reads TGTGCCAGCAGCTTAGAACCGGGCCCCCATTCACCCCTCCACTTT. Complete variable domain (other parts from reference TRBV7-2 and TRBJ1-6): GAGVSQSPSNKVTEKGKDVELRCDPISGHTALYWYRQSLGQGLEFLIYFQGNSAPDKSGLPSDRFSAERTGGSVSTLTIQRTQQEDSAVYLCASSLEPGPHSPLHFGNGTRLTVT.

This clonotype was observed many times. The rearrangement uses TRBV14 and TRBJ2-7; the D is unclear. The CDR3 runs to 13 residues. Germline lookup yields CDR1 SGHDN and CDR2 FVKESK. V was pared by 5 bases and J by 6 bases, with 14 bases between. The CDR3 DNA sequence: TGTGCCAGCAGCACCGGACCGGTGGGCGAGCAGTACTTC. It codes for CASSTGPVGEQYF.

This rearrangement joins TRBV14 to TRBJ1-2; 11 bases are shared with TRBD1. V gave up 0 bases and J gave up 8 bases; unmatched junction bases: 8. The CDR3 runs to 16 residues. Looked up from germline, CDR1 is SGHDN and CDR2 is FVKESK. CDR3 amino acids: CASSQDSRTGGSGYTF. CDR3 nucleotide sequence: TGTGCCAGCAGCCAAGATTCGCGGACAGGGGGCAGCGGCTACACCTTC.

V and J are TRBV24-1 and TRBJ2-5, with 9 nucleotides matching TRBD2. The CDR3 extends over 16 amino acids. V trimming: 5 bases; J trimming: 5 bases; junction bases outside the gene matches: 11. Germline V CDR1 and CDR2: KGHDR, SFDVKD. CDR3 protein: CATSAEAGGPWETQYF. The CDR3 nucleotides read TGTGCCACCAGTGCTGAGGCGGGAGGGCCCTGGGAGACCCAGTACTTC.

This rearrangement joins TRBV9 to TRBJ1-2; 7 bases align to TRBD1. V was pared by 0 bases and J by 6 bases, with 8 bases of the junction left unmatched. Germline loops: CDR1 SGDLS, CDR2 YYNGEE. The CDR3 sequence is 15 residues long. The CDR3 spells CASSVGQQGTHGYTF. The CDR3 region has the DNA TGTGCCAGCAGCGTAGGTCAACAGGGGACCCATGGCTACACCTTC.

This clonotype was seen at least ten times. The chain couples TRBV29-1 to TRBJ2-7; 11 nucleotides match TRBD1. With V trimmed by 3 bases and J by 3 bases, 1 base remained unmatched. The CDR3 has 13 residues. Per the germline V gene, CDR1 is SQVTM and CDR2 is ANQGSEA. The CDR3 coding sequence is TGCAGCGTTGAGGACAGGGGGCGCTACGAGCAGTACTTC. It is translated as CSVEDRGRYEQYF.

This chain links TRBV6-5 with TRBJ2-5; TRBD1 is a possible D gene (6 bases). The CDR3 has 16 residues. In germline, CDR1 is MNHEY, CDR2 SVGAGI. V lost 0 bases and J 11 bases, leaving 22 bases between the germline ends. In DNA form, the CDR3 reads TGTGCCAGCAGTTACTCGATGGGGACATTGGGCAATGAGCAGTACTTC. Protein: CASSYSMGTLGNEQYF.

A remark on this clonotype: A clone one base away is much larger, so this may be a read error. The chain is built from TRBV5-1 and TRBJ2-1; 9 bases map to TRBD2. This CDR3 spans 15 amino acids. Germline V gene data show CDR1 as SGHRS and CDR2 as YFSETQ. CDR3 DNA: TGCGCCAGCAGCTATAGCGGGGGTTCCTACAGTGAGCAGTTCTTC. Protein product: CASSYSGGSYSEQFF.